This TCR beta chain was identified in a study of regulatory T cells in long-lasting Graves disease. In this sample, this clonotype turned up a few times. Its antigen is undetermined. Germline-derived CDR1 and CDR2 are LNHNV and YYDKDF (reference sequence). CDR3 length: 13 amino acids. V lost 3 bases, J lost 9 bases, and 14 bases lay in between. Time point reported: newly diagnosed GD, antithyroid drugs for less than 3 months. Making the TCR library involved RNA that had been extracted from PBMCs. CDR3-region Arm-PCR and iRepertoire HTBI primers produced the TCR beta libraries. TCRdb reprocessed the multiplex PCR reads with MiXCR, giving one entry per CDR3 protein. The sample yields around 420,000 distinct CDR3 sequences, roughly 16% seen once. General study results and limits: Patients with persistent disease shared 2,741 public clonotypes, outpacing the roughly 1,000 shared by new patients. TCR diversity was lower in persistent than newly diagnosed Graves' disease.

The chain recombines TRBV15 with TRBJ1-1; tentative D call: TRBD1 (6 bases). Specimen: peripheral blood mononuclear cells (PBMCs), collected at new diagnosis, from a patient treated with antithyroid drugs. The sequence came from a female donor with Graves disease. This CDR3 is CATSRPGGRKAFF. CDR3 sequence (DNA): TGTGCCACCAGCAGGCCGGGGGGCAGGAAAGCTTTCTTT.